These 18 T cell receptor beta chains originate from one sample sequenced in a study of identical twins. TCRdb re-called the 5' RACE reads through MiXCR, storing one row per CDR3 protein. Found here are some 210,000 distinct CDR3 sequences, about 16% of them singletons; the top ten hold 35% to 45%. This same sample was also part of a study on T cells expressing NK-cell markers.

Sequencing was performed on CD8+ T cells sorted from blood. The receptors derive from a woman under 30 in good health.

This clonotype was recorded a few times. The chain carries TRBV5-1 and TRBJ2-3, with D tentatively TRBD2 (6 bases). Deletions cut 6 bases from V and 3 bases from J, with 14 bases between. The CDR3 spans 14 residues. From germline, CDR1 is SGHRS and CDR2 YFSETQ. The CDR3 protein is CASKVEGLTDTQYF. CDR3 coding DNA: TGCGCCAGCAAGGTGGAGGGCCTGACAGATACGCAGTATTTT. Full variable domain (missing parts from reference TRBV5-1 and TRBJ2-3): KAGVTQTPRYLIKTRGQQVTLSCSPISGHRSVSWYQQTPGQGLQFLFEYFSETQRNKGNFPGRFSGRQFSNSRSEMNVSTLELGDSALYLCASKVEGLTDTQYFGPGTRLTVL.

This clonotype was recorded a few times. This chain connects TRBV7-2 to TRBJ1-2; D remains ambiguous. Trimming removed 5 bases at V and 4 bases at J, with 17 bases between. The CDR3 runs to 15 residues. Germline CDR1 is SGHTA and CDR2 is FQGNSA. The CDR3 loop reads CASSTPREAVYGYTF. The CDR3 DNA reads TGTGCCAGCAGCACCCCCCGAGAGGCGGTCTATGGCTACACCTTC.

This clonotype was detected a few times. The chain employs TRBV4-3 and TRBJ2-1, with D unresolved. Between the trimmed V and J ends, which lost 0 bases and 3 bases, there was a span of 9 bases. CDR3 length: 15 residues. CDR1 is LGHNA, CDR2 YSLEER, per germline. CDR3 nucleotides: TGCGCCAGCAGCCAAGATCCGGCTGACTACAATGAGCAGTTCTTC. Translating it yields CASSQDPADYNEQFF.

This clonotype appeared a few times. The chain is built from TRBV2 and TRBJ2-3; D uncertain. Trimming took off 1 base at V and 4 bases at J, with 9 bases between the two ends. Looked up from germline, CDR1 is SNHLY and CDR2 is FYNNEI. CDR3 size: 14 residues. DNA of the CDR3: TGTGCCAGCAGTGAAGTTGGGTATTCAGATACGCAGTATTTT. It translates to CASSEVGYSDTQYF.

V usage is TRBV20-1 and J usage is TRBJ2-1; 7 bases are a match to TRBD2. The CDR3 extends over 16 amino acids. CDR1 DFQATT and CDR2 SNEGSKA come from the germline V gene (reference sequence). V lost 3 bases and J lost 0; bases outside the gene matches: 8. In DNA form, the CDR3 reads TGCAGTGCTAGCGAGGTCGGGAGGCACTCCTACAATGAGCAGTTCTTC. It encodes CSASEVGRHSYNEQFF.

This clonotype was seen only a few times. This chain's CDR3 is CASSQAGTTYEQYF. The CDR3 coding sequence is TGTGCCAGCAGCCAAGCCGGGACGACCTACGAGCAGTACTTC. The chain is built from TRBV3-1 and TRBJ2-7, with D perhaps assigned TRBD1 or TRBD2 (5 bases each). Between the trimmed V and J ends, which lost 1 base and 2 bases, there was a span of 9 bases. CDR1 is LGHDT, CDR2 YNNKEL, per germline (reference sequence). The CDR3 runs to 14 residues.

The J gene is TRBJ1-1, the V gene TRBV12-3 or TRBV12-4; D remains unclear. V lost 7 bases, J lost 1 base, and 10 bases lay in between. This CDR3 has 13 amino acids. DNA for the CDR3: TGTGCCAGCATCCTTACAACGAACACTGAAGCTTTCTTT. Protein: CASILTTNTEAFF.

CDR3 protein: CASSPEVTSGGPSQDEQFF. For the CDR3, the DNA is TGTGCCAGCAGCCCAGAGGTGACTAGCGGGGGTCCCAGTCAGGATGAGCAGTTCTTC. V and J are TRBV7-8 and TRBJ2-1; 12 bases align to TRBD2. The trim removed 5 bases at V and 8 bases at J, leaving 19 bases unmatched. Germline assignment: CDR1 SGHVS and CDR2 FQNEAQ. This CDR3 contains 19 residues.

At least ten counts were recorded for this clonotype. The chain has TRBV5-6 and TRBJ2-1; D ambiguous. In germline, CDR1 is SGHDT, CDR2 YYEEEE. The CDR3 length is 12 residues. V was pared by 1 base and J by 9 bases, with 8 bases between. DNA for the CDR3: TGTGCCAGCAGCTTGCAATCGGGTGAGCAGTTCTTC. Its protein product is CASSLQSGEQFF.

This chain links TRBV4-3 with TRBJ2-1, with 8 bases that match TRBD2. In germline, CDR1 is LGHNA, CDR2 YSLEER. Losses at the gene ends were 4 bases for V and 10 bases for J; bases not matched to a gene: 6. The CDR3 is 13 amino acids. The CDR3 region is CASSPGGGREQFF. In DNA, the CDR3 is TGCGCCAGCAGCCCCGGGGGGGGCCGGGAGCAGTTCTTC.

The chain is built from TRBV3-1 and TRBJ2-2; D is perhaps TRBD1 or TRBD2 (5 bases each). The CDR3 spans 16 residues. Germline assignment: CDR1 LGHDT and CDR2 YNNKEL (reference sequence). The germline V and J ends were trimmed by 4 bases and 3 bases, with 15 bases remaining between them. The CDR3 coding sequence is TGTGCCAGCAGCCCCGAACGGGTGGGGGACACCGGGGAGCTGTTTTTT. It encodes CASSPERVGDTGELFF.

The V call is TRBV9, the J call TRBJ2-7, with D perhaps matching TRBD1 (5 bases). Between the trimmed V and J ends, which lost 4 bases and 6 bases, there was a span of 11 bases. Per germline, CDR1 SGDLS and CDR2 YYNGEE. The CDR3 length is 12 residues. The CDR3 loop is CASSNQGSEQYF. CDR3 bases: TGTGCCAGCAGCAACCAGGGTAGCGAGCAGTACTTC. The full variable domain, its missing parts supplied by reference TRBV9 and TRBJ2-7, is DSGVTQTPKHLITATGQRVTLRCSPRSGDLSVYWYQQSLDQGLQFLIQYYNGEERAKGNILERFSAQQFPDLHSELNLSSLELGDSALYFCASSNQGSEQYFGPGTRLTVT.

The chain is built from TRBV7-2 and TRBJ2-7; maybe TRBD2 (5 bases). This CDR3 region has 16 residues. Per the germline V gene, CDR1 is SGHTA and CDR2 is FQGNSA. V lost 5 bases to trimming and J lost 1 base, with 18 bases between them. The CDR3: CASSLPVGLSSYEQYF. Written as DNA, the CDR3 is TGTGCCAGCAGCCTCCCCGTCGGACTGAGTTCCTACGAGCAGTACTTC.

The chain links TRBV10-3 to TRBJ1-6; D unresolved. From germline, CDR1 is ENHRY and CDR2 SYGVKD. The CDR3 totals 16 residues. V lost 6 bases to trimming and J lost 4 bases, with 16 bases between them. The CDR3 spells CAISPASRSYNSPLHF. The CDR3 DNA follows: TGTGCCATCAGCCCAGCCTCTCGATCTTATAATTCACCCCTCCACTTT.

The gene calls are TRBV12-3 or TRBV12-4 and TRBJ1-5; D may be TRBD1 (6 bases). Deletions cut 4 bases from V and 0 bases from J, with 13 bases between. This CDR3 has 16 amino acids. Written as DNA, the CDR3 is TGTGCCAGCAGTTCCGGGACATGGGATAGCAATCAGCCCCAGCATTTT. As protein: CASSSGTWDSNQPQHF.

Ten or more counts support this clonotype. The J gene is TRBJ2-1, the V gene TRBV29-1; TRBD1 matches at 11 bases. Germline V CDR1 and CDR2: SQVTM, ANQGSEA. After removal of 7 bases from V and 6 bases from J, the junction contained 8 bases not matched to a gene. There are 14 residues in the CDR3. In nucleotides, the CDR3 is TGCAGCGCCTCGCTAGGGACAGGGGGCAATGAGCAGTTCTTC. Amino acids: CSASLGTGGNEQFF.

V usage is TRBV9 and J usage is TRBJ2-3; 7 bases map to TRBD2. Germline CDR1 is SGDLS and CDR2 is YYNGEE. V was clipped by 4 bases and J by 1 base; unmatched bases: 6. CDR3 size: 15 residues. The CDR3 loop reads CASSPSAGGTDTQYF. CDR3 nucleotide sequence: TGTGCCAGCAGCCCTAGCGCGGGAGGCACAGATACGCAGTATTTT.

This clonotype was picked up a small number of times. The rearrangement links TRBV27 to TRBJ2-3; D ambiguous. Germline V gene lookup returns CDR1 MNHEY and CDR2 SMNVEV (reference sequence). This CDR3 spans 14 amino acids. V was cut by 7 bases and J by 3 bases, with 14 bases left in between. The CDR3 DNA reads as TGTGCCAGCACCCCAAACCCAGAGACAGATACGCAGTATTTT. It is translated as CASTPNPETDTQYF.